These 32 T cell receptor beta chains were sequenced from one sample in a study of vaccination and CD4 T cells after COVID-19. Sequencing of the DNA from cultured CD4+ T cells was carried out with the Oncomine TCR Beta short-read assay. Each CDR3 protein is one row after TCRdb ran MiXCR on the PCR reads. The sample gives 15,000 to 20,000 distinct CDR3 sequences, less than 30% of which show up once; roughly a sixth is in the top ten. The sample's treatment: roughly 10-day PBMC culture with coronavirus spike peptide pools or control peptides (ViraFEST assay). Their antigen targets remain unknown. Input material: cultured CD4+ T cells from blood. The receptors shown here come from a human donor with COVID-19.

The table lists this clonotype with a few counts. In DNA form, the CDR3 reads TGTGCCTGGAGCTCGGACAGGGGGTCAGGAGGCTACACCTTC. Translation: CAWSSDRGSGGYTF. The chain recombines TRBV30 with TRBJ1-2; TRBD1 aligns across 10 bases. From germline, CDR1 is GTSNPN and CDR2 SVGIG (reference sequence). Losses at the gene ends were 3 bases for V and 8 bases for J; bases not matched to a gene: 9. The CDR3 has 14 residues.

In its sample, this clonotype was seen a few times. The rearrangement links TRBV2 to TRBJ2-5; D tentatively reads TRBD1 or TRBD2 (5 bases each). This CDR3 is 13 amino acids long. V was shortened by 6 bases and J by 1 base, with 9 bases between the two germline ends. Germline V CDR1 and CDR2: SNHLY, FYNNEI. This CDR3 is CASRGDGQETQYF. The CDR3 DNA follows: TGTGCCAGCAGAGGGGACGGCCAAGAGACCCAGTACTTC.

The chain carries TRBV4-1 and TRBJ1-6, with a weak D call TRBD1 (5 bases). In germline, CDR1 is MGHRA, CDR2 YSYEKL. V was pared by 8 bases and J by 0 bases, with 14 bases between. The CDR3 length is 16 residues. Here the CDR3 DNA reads TGCGCCAGCGGCCGTGGGGGGAGCTCCTATAATTCACCCCTCCACTTT. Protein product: CASGRGGSSYNSPLHF.

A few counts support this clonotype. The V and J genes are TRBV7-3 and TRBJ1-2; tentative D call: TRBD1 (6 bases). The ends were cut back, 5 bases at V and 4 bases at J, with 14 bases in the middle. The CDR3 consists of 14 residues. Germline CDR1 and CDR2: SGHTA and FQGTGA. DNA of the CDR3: TGTGCCAGCAGCCTAGAGGGGGACGGCTATGGCTACACCTTC. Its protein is CASSLEGDGYGYTF.

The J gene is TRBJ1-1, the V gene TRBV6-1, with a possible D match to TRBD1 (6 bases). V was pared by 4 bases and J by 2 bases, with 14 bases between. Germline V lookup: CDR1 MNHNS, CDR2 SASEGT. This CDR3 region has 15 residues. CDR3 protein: CASSVWGGSNTEAFF. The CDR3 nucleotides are TGTGCCAGCAGTGTCTGGGGGGGCAGCAACACTGAAGCTTTCTTT.

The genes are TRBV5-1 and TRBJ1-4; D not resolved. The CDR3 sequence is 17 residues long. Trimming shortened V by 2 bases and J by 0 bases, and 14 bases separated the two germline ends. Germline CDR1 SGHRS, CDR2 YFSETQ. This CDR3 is CASSFGRRPATNEKLFF. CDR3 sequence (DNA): TGCGCCAGCAGCTTTGGTCGCAGACCTGCAACTAATGAAAAACTGTTTTTT. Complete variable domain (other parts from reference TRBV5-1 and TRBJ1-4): KAGVTQTPRYLIKTRGQQVTLSCSPISGHRSVSWYQQTPGQGLQFLFEYFSETQRNKGNFPGRFSGRQFSNSRSEMNVSTLELGDSALYLCASSFGRRPATNEKLFFGSGTQLSVL.

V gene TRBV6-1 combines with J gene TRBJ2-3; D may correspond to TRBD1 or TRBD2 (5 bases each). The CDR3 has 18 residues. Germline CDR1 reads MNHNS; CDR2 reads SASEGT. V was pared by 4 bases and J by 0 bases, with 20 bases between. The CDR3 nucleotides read TGTGCCAGCAGTGCCCTCTCTTTGAGGGGATTTAGCACAGATACGCAGTATTTT. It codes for CASSALSLRGFSTDTQYF.

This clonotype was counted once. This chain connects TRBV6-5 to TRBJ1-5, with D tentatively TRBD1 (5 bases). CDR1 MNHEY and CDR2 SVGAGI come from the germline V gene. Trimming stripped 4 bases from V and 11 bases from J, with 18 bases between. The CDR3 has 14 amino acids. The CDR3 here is CASSSGKPEQSQHF. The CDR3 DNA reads TGTGCCAGCAGTTCAGGGAAACCGGAGCAGTCCCAGCATTTT.

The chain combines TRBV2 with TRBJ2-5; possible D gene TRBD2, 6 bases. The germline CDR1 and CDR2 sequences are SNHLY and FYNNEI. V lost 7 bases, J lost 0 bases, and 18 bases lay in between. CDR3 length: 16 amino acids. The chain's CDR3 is CASKGLAIKYQETQYF. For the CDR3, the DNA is TGTGCCAGCAAAGGGCTAGCGATCAAGTACCAAGAGACCCAGTACTTC.

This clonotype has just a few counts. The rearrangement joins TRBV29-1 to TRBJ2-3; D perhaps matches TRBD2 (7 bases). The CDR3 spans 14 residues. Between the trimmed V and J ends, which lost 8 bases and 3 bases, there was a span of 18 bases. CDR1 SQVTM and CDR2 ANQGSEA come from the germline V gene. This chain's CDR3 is CSCPWGGPTDTQYF. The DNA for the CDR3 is TGCAGCTGCCCTTGGGGGGGCCCGACAGATACGCAGTATTTT.

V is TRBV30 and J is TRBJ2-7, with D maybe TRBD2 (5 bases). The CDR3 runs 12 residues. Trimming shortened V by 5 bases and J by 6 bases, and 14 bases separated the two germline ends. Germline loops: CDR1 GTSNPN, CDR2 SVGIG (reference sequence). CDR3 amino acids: CAWARPGFEQYF. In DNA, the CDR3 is TGTGCCTGGGCTAGACCGGGGTTCGAGCAGTACTTC.

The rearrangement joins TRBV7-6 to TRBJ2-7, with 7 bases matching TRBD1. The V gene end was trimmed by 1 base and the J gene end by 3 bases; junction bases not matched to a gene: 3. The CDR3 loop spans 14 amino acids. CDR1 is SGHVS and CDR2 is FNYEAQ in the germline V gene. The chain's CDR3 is CASSLDDRDYEQYF. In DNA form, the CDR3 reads TGTGCCAGCAGCTTAGATGACAGGGACTACGAGCAGTACTTC.

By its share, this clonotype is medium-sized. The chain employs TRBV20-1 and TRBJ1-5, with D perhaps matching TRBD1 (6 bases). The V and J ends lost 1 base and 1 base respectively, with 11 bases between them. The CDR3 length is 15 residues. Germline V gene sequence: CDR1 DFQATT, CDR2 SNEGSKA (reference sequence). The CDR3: CSARAPDRSNQPQHF. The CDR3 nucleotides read TGCAGTGCTAGAGCCCCTGACAGGAGCAATCAGCCCCAGCATTTT.

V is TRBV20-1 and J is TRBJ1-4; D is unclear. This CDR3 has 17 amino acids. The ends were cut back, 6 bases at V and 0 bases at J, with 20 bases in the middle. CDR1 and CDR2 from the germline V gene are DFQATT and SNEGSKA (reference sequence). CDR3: CSAPGGALPATNEKLFF. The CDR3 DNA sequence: TGCAGTGCCCCCGGCGGAGCCCTTCCAGCAACTAATGAAAAACTGTTTTTT.

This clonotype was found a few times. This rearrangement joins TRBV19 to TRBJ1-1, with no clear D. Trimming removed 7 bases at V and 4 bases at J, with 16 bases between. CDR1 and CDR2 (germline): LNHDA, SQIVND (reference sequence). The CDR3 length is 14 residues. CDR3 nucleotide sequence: TGTGCCAGTACCCGGGGTGGATCAGGCACTGAAGCTTTCTTT. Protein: CASTRGGSGTEAFF.

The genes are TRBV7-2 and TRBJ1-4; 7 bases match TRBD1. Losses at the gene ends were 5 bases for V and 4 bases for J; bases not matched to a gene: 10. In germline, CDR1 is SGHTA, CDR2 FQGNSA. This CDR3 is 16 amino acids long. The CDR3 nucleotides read TGTGCCAGCAGCATGACCCCGACAGGGTTTAATGAAAAACTGTTTTTT. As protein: CASSMTPTGFNEKLFF.

The CDR3 coding sequence is TGTGCCAGCAATTTTGGGACTAGCGGGGCAGATACGCAGTATTTT. Protein: CASNFGTSGADTQYF. The gene calls are TRBV2 and TRBJ2-3, with TRBD2 matching 13 bases. CDR1 and CDR2 (germline): SNHLY, FYNNEI. V lost 7 bases, J lost 4 bases, and 5 bases stayed unmatched. This CDR3 contains 15 residues.

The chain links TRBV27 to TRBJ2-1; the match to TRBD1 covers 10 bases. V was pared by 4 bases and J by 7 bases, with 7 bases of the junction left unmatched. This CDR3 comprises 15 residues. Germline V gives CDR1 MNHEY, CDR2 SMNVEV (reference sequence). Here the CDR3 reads CASSSPGQGWNEQFF. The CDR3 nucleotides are TGTGCCAGCAGTTCTCCGGGACAGGGGTGGAATGAGCAGTTCTTC.

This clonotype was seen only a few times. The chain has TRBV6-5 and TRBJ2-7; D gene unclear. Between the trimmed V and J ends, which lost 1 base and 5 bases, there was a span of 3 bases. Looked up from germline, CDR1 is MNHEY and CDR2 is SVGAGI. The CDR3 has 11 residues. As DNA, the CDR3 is TGTGCCAGCAGTTACTTCCACGAGCAGTACTTC. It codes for CASSYFHEQYF.

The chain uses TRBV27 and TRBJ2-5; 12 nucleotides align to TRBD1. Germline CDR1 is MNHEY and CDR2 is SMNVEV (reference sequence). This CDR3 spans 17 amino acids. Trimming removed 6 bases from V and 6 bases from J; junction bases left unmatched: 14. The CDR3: CASRARGQGAEGKTQYF. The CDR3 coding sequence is TGTGCCAGCAGGGCCCGGGGACAGGGGGCAGAGGGAAAGACCCAGTACTTC.

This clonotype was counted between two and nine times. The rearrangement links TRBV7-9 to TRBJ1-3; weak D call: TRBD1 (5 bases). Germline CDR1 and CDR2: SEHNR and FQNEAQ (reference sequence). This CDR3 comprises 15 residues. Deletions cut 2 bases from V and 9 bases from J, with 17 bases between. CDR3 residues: CASSLTQGTMGTIYF. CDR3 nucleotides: TGTGCCAGCAGCTTAACCCAGGGAACAATGGGCACCATATATTTT.

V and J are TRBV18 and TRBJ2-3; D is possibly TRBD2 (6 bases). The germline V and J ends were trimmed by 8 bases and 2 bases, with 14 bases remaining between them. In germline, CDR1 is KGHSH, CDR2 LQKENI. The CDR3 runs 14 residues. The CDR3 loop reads CASHSGGNTDTQYF. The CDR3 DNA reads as TGTGCCAGCCACAGCGGCGGGAACACAGATACGCAGTATTTT.

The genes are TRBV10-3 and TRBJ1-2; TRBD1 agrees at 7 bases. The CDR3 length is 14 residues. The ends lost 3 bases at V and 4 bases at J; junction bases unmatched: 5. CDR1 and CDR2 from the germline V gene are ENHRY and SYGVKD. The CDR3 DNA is TGTGCCATCAGTGACTTGGGGGACAGCTATGGCTACACCTTC. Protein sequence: CAISDLGDSYGYTF.

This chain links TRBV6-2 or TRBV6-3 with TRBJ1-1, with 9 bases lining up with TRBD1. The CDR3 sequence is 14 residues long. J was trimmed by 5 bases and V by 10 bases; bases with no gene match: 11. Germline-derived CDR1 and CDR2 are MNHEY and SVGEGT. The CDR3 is CATTPDRGKTEAFF. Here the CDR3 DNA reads TGTGCCACCACTCCCGACAGGGGGAAAACTGAAGCTTTCTTT.

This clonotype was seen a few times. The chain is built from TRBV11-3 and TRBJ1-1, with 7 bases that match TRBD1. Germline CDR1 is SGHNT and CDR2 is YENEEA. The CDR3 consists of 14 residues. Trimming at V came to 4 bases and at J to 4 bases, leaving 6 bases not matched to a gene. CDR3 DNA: TGTGCCAGCAGCTCAGGGGGGTCTATCACTGAAGCTTTCTTT. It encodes CASSSGGSITEAFF.

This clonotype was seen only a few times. CDR3 in DNA: TGTGCCAGCAGCACAAGGGGATATACCATCGAGCAGTACTTC. Translated: CASSTRGYTIEQYF. The chain recombines TRBV6-1 with TRBJ2-7, with D perhaps matching TRBD1 (5 bases). The CDR3 has 14 amino acids. The V end lost 6 bases, the J end lost 6 bases, and 18 bases lay between the germline ends. CDR1 is MNHNS, CDR2 SASEGT, per germline.

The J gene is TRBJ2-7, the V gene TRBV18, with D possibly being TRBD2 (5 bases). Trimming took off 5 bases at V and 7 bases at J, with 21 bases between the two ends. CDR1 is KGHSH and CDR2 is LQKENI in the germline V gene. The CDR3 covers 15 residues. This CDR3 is CASSTRDLRSGEQYF. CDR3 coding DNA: TGTGCCAGCTCAACCCGGGATCTACGATCCGGTGAGCAGTACTTC.

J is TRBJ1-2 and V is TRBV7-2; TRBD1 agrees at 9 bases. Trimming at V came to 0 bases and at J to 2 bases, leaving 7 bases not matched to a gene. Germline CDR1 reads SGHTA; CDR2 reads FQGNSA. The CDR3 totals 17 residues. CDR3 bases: TGTGCCAGCAGCTTAGCAGTGGGGACAGGGCCGAACTATGGCTACACCTTC. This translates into CASSLAVGTGPNYGYTF.

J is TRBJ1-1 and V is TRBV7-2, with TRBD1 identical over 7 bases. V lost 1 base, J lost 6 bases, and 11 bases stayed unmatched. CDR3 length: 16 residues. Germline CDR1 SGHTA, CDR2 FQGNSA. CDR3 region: CASSLVSPQGGAEAFF. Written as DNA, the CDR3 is TGTGCCAGCAGCTTAGTTTCTCCCCAGGGGGGGGCTGAAGCTTTCTTT.

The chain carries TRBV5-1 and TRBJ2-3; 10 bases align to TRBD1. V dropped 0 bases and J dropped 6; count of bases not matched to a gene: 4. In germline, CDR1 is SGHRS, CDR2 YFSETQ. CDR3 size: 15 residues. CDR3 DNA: TGCGCCAGCAGCTTGGGACAGGGGGCGTGGGATACGCAGTATTTT. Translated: CASSLGQGAWDTQYF.

CDR3 nucleotides: TGTGCCATCGGGCTTCGGGGGGGCCGCGACAATGAGCAGTTCTTC. Encoded protein: CAIGLRGGRDNEQFF. V usage is TRBV10-3 and J usage is TRBJ2-1, with 8 bases aligning to TRBD2. The CDR3 consists of 15 residues. The J segment lost 5 bases and the V segment lost 8 bases, leaving 11 bases of the junction unmatched. Looked up from germline, CDR1 is ENHRY and CDR2 is SYGVKD.

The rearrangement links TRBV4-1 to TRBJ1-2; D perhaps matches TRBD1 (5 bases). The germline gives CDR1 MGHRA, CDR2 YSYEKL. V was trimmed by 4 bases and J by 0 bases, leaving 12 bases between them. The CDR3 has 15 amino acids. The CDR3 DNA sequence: TGCGCCAGCAGCCCGGGGGGGTCCGCTAACTATGGCTACACCTTC. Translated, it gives CASSPGGSANYGYTF.